Below, 30 T cell receptor beta chains from the same sample are listed, as sequenced in a study of early T cells in non-severe SARS-CoV-2 infection. Via MiXCR, TCRdb re-called the 5' RACE reads, giving one row per CDR3 protein. Of 15,000 to 20,000 distinct CDR3 sequences in the sample, 5.9% are singletons; the top ten hold over 5%. Sequencing used whole blood. These receptors were collected from an adult who was a healthcare worker with PCR-confirmed SARS-CoV-2 infection or an uninfected control (not recorded which).

This clonotype was seen ten or more times. The rearrangement joins TRBV18 to TRBJ2-7, with D hard to call. CDR3 size: 14 residues. Trimming pared 2 bases from V and 1 base from J, leaving 9 bases between. Germline-derived CDR1 and CDR2 are KGHSH and LQKENI. The CDR3 coding sequence is TGTGCCAGCTCACCAACCAGAGAGTCCTACGAGCAGTACTTC. Translated, it gives CASSPTRESYEQYF.

The J gene is TRBJ1-4, the V gene TRBV2; D gene unclear. The CDR3 is 13 amino acids. Germline CDR1 SNHLY, CDR2 FYNNEI. V was pared by 1 base and J by 8 bases, with 8 bases between. CDR3 sequence reads: CASSEGVEEKLFF. CDR3 nucleotide sequence: TGTGCCAGCAGTGAAGGAGTGGAGGAAAAACTGTTTTTT.

Ten or more counts support this clonotype. The chain has TRBV6-5 and TRBJ2-1; 8 bases fit TRBD1. CDR3 length equals 15 residues. V shed 1 base, J shed 8 bases, and the junction held 7 bases outside the gene matches. CDR1 is MNHEY and CDR2 is SVGAGI in the germline V gene. Written as DNA, the CDR3 is TGTGCCAGCAGTTACTGGCGGACAGGGCGAGATGAGCAGTTCTTC. Its translation is CASSYWRTGRDEQFF.

Turning to this clonotype: A much larger clone differs by one base, so this may be a read error. The rearrangement links TRBV11-2 to TRBJ2-4; D is unresolved. This CDR3 comprises 14 residues. With 1 base removed from V and 2 bases from J, the gap between germline ends came to 6 bases. Per the germline V gene, CDR1 is SGHAT and CDR2 is FQNNGV. CDR3 in amino acids: CASSLGSTKNIQYF. The CDR3 nucleotides are TGTGCCAGCAGCTTAGGGAGCACCAAAAACATTCAGTACTTC.

This clonotype was detected many times. The chain links TRBV11-2 to TRBJ1-2; D is possibly TRBD1 (6 bases). Trimming shortened V by 6 bases and J by 3 bases, and 20 bases separated the two germline ends. Germline CDR1 reads SGHAT; CDR2 reads FQNNGV. CDR3 size: 16 residues. The CDR3: CASRPAGTNSYYGYTF. The CDR3 bases are TGTGCCAGCAGACCCGCCGGGACAAACTCTTACTATGGCTACACCTTC.

Ten or more counts support this clonotype. V gene TRBV28 combines with J gene TRBJ1-5, with a possible D match to TRBD1 (6 bases). CDR3 length: 15 residues. V lost 4 bases to trimming and J lost 1 base, with 11 bases between them. Germline values: CDR1 MDHEN, CDR2 SYDVKM. The CDR3 sequence: CASSSQRGSNQPQHF. Written as DNA, the CDR3 is TGTGCCAGCAGTTCCCAGAGGGGGAGCAATCAGCCCCAGCATTTT.

CDR3 DNA sequence: TGTGCCAGCAGCTTTCACAAGGGCGCCTACGAGCAGTACTTC. This gives the protein CASSFHKGAYEQYF. The rearrangement uses TRBV7-4 and TRBJ2-7; D not resolved. The CDR3 contains 14 residues. V shed 3 bases and J shed 2 bases, with 11 bases lying between them. Germline CDR1 is SGHVT and CDR2 is SQSDAQ.

By share of the sample, this clonotype is medium-sized (0.01 to 0.1%). The V and J genes are TRBV12-3 or TRBV12-4 and TRBJ2-7; TRBD2 might be the D (7 bases). Trimming shortened V by 5 bases and J by 4 bases, and 18 bases separated the two germline ends. The CDR3 extends over 15 amino acids. The DNA of the CDR3 is TGTGCCAGCAGTGGGGGAGGGGGGAGCCATTACGAGCAGTACTTC. It yields the protein CASSGGGGSHYEQYF.

This clonotype has a count of ten or more. This chain uses TRBV18 with TRBJ2-5; D gene ambiguous. This CDR3 contains 12 residues. Trimming pared 3 bases from V and 1 base from J, leaving 3 bases between. Germline values: CDR1 KGHSH, CDR2 LQKENI. Written as DNA, the CDR3 is TGTGCCAGCTCACCCCTCCAAGAGACCCAGTACTTC. It codes for CASSPLQETQYF.

This clonotype was seen ten or more times. V and J are TRBV3-1 and TRBJ2-7; 7 bases are a match to TRBD2. Germline CDR1 is LGHDT and CDR2 is YNNKEL (reference sequence). V lost 1 base and J lost 7; bases outside the gene matches: 7. The CDR3 has 14 amino acids. CDR3 sequence reads: CASSQGASGSEQYF. The CDR3 DNA is TGTGCCAGCAGCCAAGGCGCTAGCGGTTCTGAGCAGTACTTC.

This clonotype is medium-sized. The chain joins TRBV7-9 to TRBJ2-1; TRBD1 matches 8 bases. V dropped 1 base and J dropped 1; count of bases not matched to a gene: 3. Germline loops: CDR1 SEHNR, CDR2 FQNEAQ (reference sequence). The CDR3 is made up of 16 amino acids. The CDR3 DNA sequence: TGTGCCAGCAGCTTAGACACAGGGGGGTCCTACAATGAGCAGTTCTTC. Translation gives CASSLDTGGSYNEQFF.

This clonotype came up many times. The chain recombines TRBV11-2 with TRBJ2-5, with a tentative D call TRBD1 (6 bases). This CDR3 is 15 amino acids long. Between the trimmed V and J ends, which lost 5 bases and 4 bases, there was a span of 17 bases. Germline V CDR1 and CDR2: SGHAT, FQNNGV. The CDR3 coding sequence is TGTGCCAGCAGCGCCAGAACAGGGTACGGAGAGACCCAGTACTTC. It specifies CASSARTGYGETQYF.

The chain combines TRBV7-9 with TRBJ2-1; the D gene is possibly TRBD2 (5 bases). Germline V gene data show CDR1 as SEHNR and CDR2 as FQNEAQ (reference sequence). The CDR3 has 16 amino acids. V lost 3 bases and J 3 bases, leaving 15 bases between the germline ends. The CDR3 DNA reads TGTGCCAGCAGCTTGTTCATTTCGGGGATCTACAATGAGCAGTTCTTC. Translating it yields CASSLFISGIYNEQFF.

This clonotype was recorded many times. This sequence joins TRBV7-3 and TRBJ1-1; the D gene is possibly TRBD1 (5 bases). V lost 3 bases and J 1 base, leaving 6 bases between the germline ends. Germline V gives CDR1 SGHTA, CDR2 FQGTGA. CDR3 size: 13 residues. The CDR3 sequence: CASSLRGNTEAFF. Written as DNA, the CDR3 is TGTGCCAGCAGCTTGAGGGGGAACACTGAAGCTTTCTTT.

This clonotype was detected a few times. The chain is built from TRBV3-1 and TRBJ2-1; 11 nucleotides match TRBD2. The CDR3 has 17 residues. The V gene end was trimmed by 2 bases and the J gene end by 5 bases; junction bases not matched to a gene: 8. The germline V gene has CDR1 LGHDT and CDR2 YNNKEL (reference sequence). The CDR3 DNA follows: TGTGCCAGCAGCCAACCGACCGGGACTAGCGGCAACAATGAGCAGTTCTTC. This gives the protein CASSQPTGTSGNNEQFF.

This clonotype was detected many times. The chain has TRBV20-1 and TRBJ1-5; 8 bases are a match to TRBD1. V trimming: 3 bases; J trimming: 3 bases; junction bases outside the gene matches: 13. The CDR3 is 17 amino acids. Germline-derived CDR1 and CDR2 are DFQATT and SNEGSKA (reference sequence). DNA of the CDR3: TGCAGTGCTAGTCCCAGGGGGCGATTGGGGACCAATCAGCCCCAGCATTTT. It encodes CSASPRGRLGTNQPQHF.

This clonotype was detected many times. The chain recombines TRBV6-1 with TRBJ1-5, with 10 bases matching TRBD1. With V trimmed by 2 bases and J by 7 bases, 8 bases remained unmatched. The CDR3 runs to 16 residues. Germline CDR1 reads MNHNS; CDR2 reads SASEGT. The CDR3 region is CASSERDRGLRQPQHF. The CDR3 region has the DNA TGTGCCAGCAGTGAAAGAGACAGGGGGCTTCGGCAGCCCCAGCATTTT.

This clonotype rates as medium-sized. The chain couples TRBV18 to TRBJ2-1; D is ambiguous. Germline loops: CDR1 KGHSH, CDR2 LQKENI. CDR3 size: 14 residues. V lost 2 bases and J lost 2, with 7 bases in between. CDR3 in amino acids: CASSPERPYNEQFF. The CDR3 nucleotides are TGTGCCAGCTCACCAGAAAGGCCCTACAATGAGCAGTTCTTC.

The chain combines TRBV25-1 with TRBJ2-7; 10 nucleotides agree with TRBD1. Germline CDR1 and CDR2: MGHDK and SYGVNS. The CDR3 length is 15 residues. The J segment lost 2 bases and the V segment lost 4 bases, leaving 5 bases of the junction unmatched. The CDR3 DNA is TGTGCCAGCAGTGTAAGACAGGGGGCGACCTACGAGCAGTACTTC. This gives the protein CASSVRQGATYEQYF.

This clonotype came up many times. V gene TRBV20-1 combines with J gene TRBJ1-1; D gene ambiguous. This CDR3 comprises 14 residues. V lost 5 bases to trimming and J lost 0 bases, with 13 bases between them. The germline gives CDR1 DFQATT, CDR2 SNEGSKA (reference sequence). CDR3 protein: CSAPPLGLNTEAFF. CDR3 DNA sequence: TGCAGTGCTCCCCCCTTAGGGCTGAACACTGAAGCTTTCTTT.

This clonotype was seen at least ten times. The J gene is TRBJ2-2, the V gene TRBV5-1; D call uncertain. The CDR3 extends over 16 amino acids. The V gene's germline CDR1 is SGHRS and CDR2 YFSETQ. V was cut by 0 bases and J by 0 bases, with 9 bases left in between. The chain's CDR3 is CASSLVLNPNTGELFF. Written as DNA, the CDR3 is TGCGCCAGCAGCTTGGTACTTAATCCGAACACCGGGGAGCTGTTTTTT. The whole variable domain, filled in from reference TRBV5-1 and TRBJ2-2, reads KAGVTQTPRYLIKTRGQQVTLSCSPISGHRSVSWYQQTPGQGLQFLFEYFSETQRNKGNFPGRFSGRQFSNSRSEMNVSTLELGDSALYLCASSLVLNPNTGELFFGEGSRLTVL.

This clonotype was seen many times. This chain joins TRBV20-1 and TRBJ2-3, with a tentative D call TRBD2 (6 bases). The V gene lost 3 bases and the J gene lost 4 bases, with 11 bases spanning the gap. The CDR3 sequence is 13 residues long. The germline CDR1 and CDR2 sequences are DFQATT and SNEGSKA (reference sequence). In nucleotides, the CDR3 is TGCAGTGCTAGTACCGGGAGTCCAGATACGCAGTATTTT. Amino acids: CSASTGSPDTQYF.

This clonotype showed up many times. This rearrangement joins TRBV18 to TRBJ2-5; D may correspond to TRBD1 or TRBD2 (5 bases each). This CDR3 is 14 amino acids long. The germline V and J ends were trimmed by 2 bases and 14 bases, with 21 bases remaining between them. Germline CDR1 reads KGHSH; CDR2 reads LQKENI. The CDR3 reads CASSPTGRVDSPYF. The CDR3 bases are TGTGCCAGCTCACCAACCGGCAGGGTGGACTCACCTTACTTC.

This clonotype was seen only a few times. This chain links TRBV19 with TRBJ2-1; 11 nucleotides agree with TRBD2. The junction had 4 bases not matched to a gene; V was cut back by 5 bases and J by 1 base. The CDR3 runs to 16 residues. CDR1 LNHDA and CDR2 SQIVND come from the germline V gene (reference sequence). The CDR3 spells CASSLRLAGSYNEQFF. The CDR3 DNA sequence: TGTGCCAGTAGTTTGCGACTAGCGGGATCCTACAATGAGCAGTTCTTC.

This clonotype is deemed medium-sized. The chain couples TRBV28 to TRBJ1-2, with a tentative D call TRBD1 (5 bases). Germline V gene sequence: CDR1 MDHEN, CDR2 SYDVKM. V lost 7 bases and J 6 bases, leaving 21 bases between the germline ends. The CDR3 is 15 residues long. CDR3 in amino acids: CASTLSPGGGNGYTF. The CDR3 DNA reads as TGTGCCAGCACCCTCTCGCCTGGTGGGGGGAATGGCTACACCTTC.

This clonotype was recorded at least ten times. The chain carries TRBV9 and TRBJ1-1; no reliable D call. The CDR3 extends over 17 amino acids. CDR1 is SGDLS, CDR2 YYNGEE, per germline. V was cut by 0 bases and J by 3 bases, with 18 bases left in between. CDR3: CASSVATGSSGDTEAFF. CDR3 coding DNA: TGTGCCAGCAGCGTAGCTACGGGGAGCTCTGGAGACACTGAAGCTTTCTTT.

This clonotype was seen only once. The conserved closing phenylalanine or tryptophan is absent in this CDR3, likely reflecting a read error. V usage is TRBV10-3 and J usage is TRBJ2-7; TRBD2 matches 9 bases. V shed 9 bases and J 4 bases; nucleotides not matched to a gene: 10. CDR3 length equals 14 residues. Per the germline V gene, CDR1 is ENHRY and CDR2 is SYGVKD. The CDR3 region is CAMKPAGGVYEQYY. The CDR3 DNA is TGTGCCATGAAACCAGCGGGAGGAGTTTACGAGCAGTACTAC.

This chain joins TRBV12-3 or TRBV12-4 and TRBJ1-2; D might be TRBD1 (5 bases). V lost 6 bases and J 0 bases, leaving 8 bases between the germline ends. CDR3 length: 13 amino acids. The CDR3 region has the DNA TGTGCCAGCAGCCAGGGACCTAACTATGGCTACACCTTC. Encoded protein: CASSQGPNYGYTF.

The chain employs TRBV29-1 and TRBJ2-7, with TRBD1 matching 7 bases. CDR1 and CDR2 from the germline V gene are SQVTM and ANQGSEA. There are 12 residues in the CDR3. Losses at the gene ends were 7 bases for V and 1 base for J; bases not matched to a gene: 4. The CDR3 reads CSAQGQSYEQYF. In nucleotides, the CDR3 is TGCAGCGCACAGGGACAGTCCTACGAGCAGTACTTC.

This clonotype has only a few counts. For the CDR3, the DNA is TGTGCCAGCGGAGAGGACGGGGAAGACGAGCAGTACTTC. As protein: CASGEDGEDEQYF. The chain employs TRBV2 and TRBJ2-7, with D possibly being TRBD2 (5 bases). Trimming removed 8 bases from V and 5 bases from J, with 16 bases in between. Germline V gene data show CDR1 as SNHLY and CDR2 as FYNNEI. The CDR3 is 13 amino acids. The variable domain in full, with the rest retrieved from reference TRBV2 and TRBJ2-7, is EPEVTQTPSHQVTQMGQEVILRCVPISNHLYFYWYRQILGQKVEFLVSFYNNEISEKSEIFDDQFSVERPDGSNFTLKIRSTKLEDSAMYFCASGEDGEDEQYFGPGTRLTVT.